Presented here are 9 T cell receptor beta chains from one specimen sequenced in a study of glioma-infiltrating T cells. Amplification of TCR alpha and beta CDR3 regions from RNA used iRepertoire nested multiplex PCR. MiXCR, run by TCRdb on the multiplex PCR reads, gives a single entry per CDR3 protein. The repertoire holds over 130,000 distinct CDR3 sequences, with roughly 43% as singletons. Sequenced input: glioma tissue, nonneoplastic brain tissue, or PBMCs (not recorded which). The receptors come from a human donor with low-grade glioma or glioblastoma, undergoing nonglioma brain surgery, or in good health (not recorded which).

This clonotype was found many times. This rearrangement joins TRBV12-3 or TRBV12-4 to TRBJ2-1; unclear D gene. Trimming left V 2 bases short and J 6 bases short, with 2 bases between. The CDR3 loop spans 11 amino acids. CDR3 residues: CASSLLNEQFF. CDR3 in DNA: TGTGCCAGCAGTTTACTCAATGAGCAGTTCTTC.

This clonotype came up a few times. The V gene is TRBV19, the J gene TRBJ1-1; D is unclear. The ends were cut back, 8 bases at V and 3 bases at J, with 4 bases in the middle. Per the germline V gene, CDR1 is LNHDA and CDR2 is SQIVND (reference sequence). This CDR3 spans 10 amino acids. Here the CDR3 DNA reads TGTGCCAGTGGTCACACTGAAGCTTTCTTT. Translation gives CASGHTEAFF.

The gene calls are TRBV4-1 and TRBJ2-7; TRBD1 might be the D (5 bases). Trimming removed 2 bases from V and 3 bases from J, with 17 bases in between. This CDR3 region has 16 residues. CDR1 and CDR2 (germline): MGHRA, YSYEKL. The CDR3 DNA reads as TGCGCCAGCAGCCAACCTTCGGACACCTTTCACTACGAGCAGTACTTC. This translates into CASSQPSDTFHYEQYF.

The chain links TRBV7-2 to TRBJ1-1, with a tentative D call TRBD1 (5 bases). Trimming left V 3 bases short and J 1 base short, with 9 bases between. Looked up from germline, CDR1 is SGHTA and CDR2 is FQGNSA. The CDR3 has 14 residues. DNA of the CDR3: TGTGCCAGCAGCTTGTCACAGGAGAACACTGAAGCTTTCTTT. Residues: CASSLSQENTEAFF. The full variable domain, rest sourced from reference TRBV7-2 and TRBJ1-1, is GAGVSQSPSNKVTEKGKDVELRCDPISGHTALYWYRQSLGQGLEFLIYFQGNSAPDKSGLPSDRFSAERTGGSVSTLTIQRTQQEDSAVYLCASSLSQENTEAFFGQGTRLTVV.

This clonotype was observed a single time. CDR3 sequence reads: CASSLSLGRGPNTGELFF. The CDR3 coding sequence is TGTGCCAGCAGCTTAAGTCTTGGCAGGGGCCCGAACACCGGGGAGCTGTTTTTT. This sequence joins TRBV7-2 and TRBJ2-2, with D maybe TRBD1 (6 bases). This CDR3 region has 18 residues. Per the germline V gene, CDR1 is SGHTA and CDR2 is FQGNSA. Trimming cost V 2 bases and J 0 bases, with 16 bases left between them.

This clonotype showed up just a few times. The rearrangement links TRBV20-1 to TRBJ1-6; no clear D gene. This CDR3 spans 13 amino acids. V was clipped by 6 bases and J by 8 bases, with 14 bases between them. Germline V gene data show CDR1 as DFQATT and CDR2 as SNEGSKA (reference sequence). This CDR3 is CSAQTQADSPLHF. The DNA for the CDR3 is TGCAGTGCCCAAACCCAGGCGGATTCACCCCTCCACTTT.

This clonotype was observed many times. The gene calls are TRBV7-9 and TRBJ1-1; a possible D gene is TRBD1 (5 bases). The CDR3 extends over 14 amino acids. Germline values: CDR1 SEHNR, CDR2 FQNEAQ (reference sequence). V lost 5 bases, J lost 5 bases, and 15 bases lay in between. CDR3 DNA: TGTGCCAGCAGCCCACGGGGGGACCAAACTGAAGCTTTCTTT. Protein: CASSPRGDQTEAFF.

This clonotype showed up just a few times. The V and J genes are TRBV18 and TRBJ2-5; no firm D call. V was clipped by 3 bases and J by 5 bases, with 10 bases between them. The CDR3 totals 13 residues. CDR1 KGHSH and CDR2 LQKENI come from the germline V gene. CDR3 in DNA: TGTGCCAGCTCACCTCAGAAAATGGAGACCCAGTACTTC. Its translation is CASSPQKMETQYF. The full variable domain, in which reference TRBV18 and TRBJ2-5 provide the parts outside the CDR3, is NAGVMQNPRHLVRRRGQEARLRCSPMKGHSHVYWYRQLPEEGLKFMVYLQKENIIDESGMPKERFSAEFPKEGPSILRIQQVVRGDSAAYFCASSPQKMETQYFGPGTRLLVL.

J is TRBJ2-1 and V is TRBV9, with D tentatively TRBD1 (6 bases). CDR1 is SGDLS, CDR2 YYNGEE, per germline. The CDR3 extends over 16 amino acids. The V gene lost 0 bases and the J gene lost 6 bases, with 16 bases spanning the gap. This CDR3 is CASSVDPGALGNEQFF. The CDR3 nucleotides are TGTGCCAGCAGCGTAGATCCAGGGGCTCTCGGCAATGAGCAGTTCTTC.